The entry that follows covers one TCR beta chain sequence. The CDR3 has 17 residues. Germline loops: CDR1 LNHNV, CDR2 YYDKDF (reference sequence). The V end lost 5 bases, the J end lost 6 bases, and 24 bases lay between the germline ends. The record originates from a study of blood T cell repertoires in COVID-19. Sequencing used immunoSEQ multiplex PCR; TCRdb keeps in-frame clones, though not all of them. The sample consists of 100,000 to 150,000 clones, about 88% of them appearing once. The V gene is TRBV15, the J gene TRBJ2-3; the D gene is possibly TRBD2 (6 bases). The clonotype was recovered from a middle-aged man with acute COVID-19. Sample: PBMCs or T cells enriched from blood (not recorded which). The CDR3 sequence: CATSSTPLAGRLDTQYF. In nucleotides, the CDR3 is TGTGCCACCAGCTCCACCCCCCTTGCGGGGCGATTGGATACGCAGTATTTT.